The 25 T cell receptor beta chains listed next were all sequenced from one sample in a study of T cell repertoires in cytomegalovirus infection. Their recognized antigens are unknown. TCRdb reprocessed the reads via MiXCR and lists one record per CDR3 protein. Of about 890,000 distinct CDR3 sequences in the sample, approximately 31% are singletons; the top ten hold roughly an eighth. The sequencing used cultured CD8+ T cells from PBMCs, collected from culture after CMV antigen stimulation. Receptors were obtained from a human donor in good health (CMV status not recorded). Some clones in this sample may be carry-over from other donors' samples.

This rearrangement joins TRBV6-2 or TRBV6-3 to TRBJ2-1; D is unclear. In germline, CDR1 is MNHEY, CDR2 SVGEGT. Trimming left V 0 bases short and J 9 bases short, with 9 bases between. CDR3 length: 13 amino acids. The DNA for the CDR3 is TGTGCCAGCAGTTACTCCCTGGCGGCTGAGCAGTTCTTC. It translates to CASSYSLAAEQFF.

This clonotype has only a few counts. The chain employs TRBV6-6 and TRBJ1-2; the match to TRBD1 covers 10 bases. The V and J ends lost 6 bases and 4 bases, in that order; junction bases with no gene match: 8. This CDR3 is built from 15 residues. The germline gives CDR1 MNHNY, CDR2 SVGAGI (reference sequence). The CDR3 DNA is TGTGCCAGCAGGCCTCCGGGACAGGGGACCTATGGCTACACCTTC. It specifies CASRPPGQGTYGYTF.

V gene TRBV7-8 combines with J gene TRBJ2-5, with D unclear. Germline V CDR1 and CDR2: SGHVS, FQNEAQ. CDR3 length: 12 amino acids. V lost 0 bases and J 6 bases, leaving 5 bases between the germline ends. CDR3 in amino acids: CASSLAMKTQYF. In DNA form, the CDR3 reads TGTGCCAGCAGCTTAGCGATGAAGACCCAGTACTTC.

This clonotype was counted between two and nine times. J is TRBJ1-2 and V is TRBV12-3 or TRBV12-4; perhaps TRBD1 as D (5 bases). The CDR3 extends over 13 amino acids. V lost 3 bases and J lost 7, with 12 bases in between. The CDR3 region is CASSLGRVAGYTF. In nucleotides, the CDR3 is TGTGCCAGCAGTTTGGGCAGGGTAGCTGGCTACACCTTC.

The rearrangement joins TRBV4-1 to TRBJ1-1; D possibly corresponds to TRBD1 (6 bases). Germline values: CDR1 MGHRA, CDR2 YSYEKL. V lost 4 bases and J lost 4, with 16 bases in between. The CDR3 length is 15 residues. The CDR3 loop is CASSLRSGEGTEAFF. The CDR3 coding sequence is TGCGCCAGCAGCCTCCGGTCAGGGGAGGGCACTGAAGCTTTCTTT.

V is TRBV5-5 and J is TRBJ1-5; the D gene is possibly TRBD1 (5 bases). V lost 0 bases and J lost 12, with 7 bases in between. Germline-derived CDR1 and CDR2 are SGHKS and YYEKEE (reference sequence). This CDR3 contains 11 residues. CDR3 amino acids: CASSLGDGQHF. In DNA, the CDR3 is TGTGCCAGCAGCTTGGGGGACGGCCAGCATTTT.

To note about this clonotype: A much larger clone differs from this one at a single base, so this may be a read error. The V call is TRBV12-3 or TRBV12-4, the J call TRBJ2-1, with 8 bases matching TRBD2. The trim removed 4 bases at V and 2 bases at J, leaving 4 bases unmatched. The CDR3 has 15 residues. DNA for the CDR3: TGTGCCAGCAGTTACCCGGGACTAGCCTACAATGAGCAGTTCTTC. As protein: CASSYPGLAYNEQFF.

This clonotype turned up a few times. The chain links TRBV10-3 to TRBJ2-3, with D perhaps TRBD2 (5 bases). Germline CDR1 ENHRY, CDR2 SYGVKD. The CDR3 is 15 amino acids. V was cut by 4 bases and J by 2 bases, with 13 bases left in between. CDR3 region: CAISGTGVNTDTQYF. The CDR3, as DNA: TGTGCCATCAGTGGGACTGGGGTTAACACAGATACGCAGTATTTT.

The CDR3 is CASSQSPGLAGEQFF. CDR3 nucleotide sequence: TGCGCCAGCAGCCAATCTCCGGGACTAGCGGGGGAGCAGTTCTTC. The rearrangement links TRBV4-1 to TRBJ2-1; 13 nucleotides align to TRBD2. This CDR3 has 15 residues. The V segment lost 2 bases and the J segment 10 bases; nucleotides outside the gene matches: 5. The V gene's germline CDR1 is MGHRA and CDR2 YSYEKL.

The J gene is TRBJ2-1, the V gene TRBV14; 7 nucleotides align to TRBD2. CDR1 is SGHDN, CDR2 FVKESK, per germline. This CDR3 has 14 residues. Germline trimming cut 6 bases from V and 8 bases from J; bases unmatched to any gene: 10. CDR3 protein: CASRPHGGWDEQFF. CDR3 nucleotide sequence: TGTGCCAGCAGACCCCACGGGGGGTGGGATGAGCAGTTCTTC. Full variable domain (rest looked up from reference TRBV14 and TRBJ2-1): EAGVTQFPSHSVIEKGQTVTLRCDPISGHDNLYWYRRVMGKEIKFLLHFVKESKQDESGMPNNRFLAERTGGTYSTLKVQPAELEDSGVYFCASRPHGGWDEQFFGPGTRLTVL.

This clonotype was counted a few times. The chain employs TRBV7-9 and TRBJ2-7, with 8 bases fitting TRBD1. The CDR3 consists of 14 residues. The V segment lost 5 bases and the J segment 5 bases; nucleotides outside the gene matches: 8. Germline V lookup: CDR1 SEHNR, CDR2 FQNEAQ (reference sequence). CDR3 sequence (DNA): TGTGCCAGCAGCCCCCCGGACAGGGCCCACGAGCAGTACGTC. Residues: CASSPPDRAHEQYV.

This clonotype showed up just once. A junction end diverges from the germline sequence, so it may reflect a read error. The chain employs TRBV7-8 and TRBJ2-3; 9 nucleotides line up with TRBD2. This CDR3 is built from 16 residues. Germline values: CDR1 SGHVS, CDR2 FQNEAQ. As DNA, the CDR3 is TGTGCCAGCAGCTTCCTGGCTAGCGGGGACACAAATACGCAGTATTTT. Encoded protein: CASSFLASGDTNTQYF.

The rearrangement links TRBV10-3 to TRBJ1-1, with D maybe TRBD1 (6 bases). The CDR3 extends over 15 amino acids. Trimming took 2 bases from V and 4 from J, leaving 14 bases between them. In germline, CDR1 is ENHRY, CDR2 SYGVKD. The CDR3 nucleotides are TGTGCCATCAGTGAGATACAGGGCAAGGGCACTGAAGCTTTCTTT. Protein: CAISEIQGKGTEAFF.

The J gene is TRBJ1-1, the V gene TRBV7-9; D is perhaps TRBD1 (6 bases). Germline V lookup: CDR1 SEHNR, CDR2 FQNEAQ (reference sequence). This CDR3 contains 14 residues. Trimming left V 4 bases short and J 5 bases short, with 14 bases between. CDR3 coding DNA: TGTGCCAGCAGCTCCTTTACAGGGAGTACTGAAGCTTTCTTT. This encodes CASSSFTGSTEAFF.

This clonotype was seen repeatedly, ten times or more. The genes are TRBV7-2 and TRBJ2-4; 8 bases match TRBD1. This CDR3 has 22 amino acids. CDR1 is SGHTA and CDR2 is FQGNSA in the germline V gene. The trim removed 4 bases at V and 0 bases at J, leaving 23 bases unmatched. CDR3 nucleotides: TGTGCCAGCAGCTGGACCTTACAGGGGGTCCATATTAGCTCTCTAGCCAAAAACATTCAGTACTTC. It codes for CASSWTLQGVHISSLAKNIQYF. Variable domain in full (rest from reference TRBV7-2 and TRBJ2-4): GAGVSQSPSNKVTEKGKDVELRCDPISGHTALYWYRQSLGQGLEFLIYFQGNSAPDKSGLPSDRFSAERTGGSVSTLTIQRTQQEDSAVYLCASSWTLQGVHISSLAKNIQYFGAGTRLSVL.

On this clonotype itself: A much larger clone is a single base away; this may be a read error. The chain recombines TRBV28 with TRBJ2-3; 7 positions agree with TRBD1. Germline V gene lookup returns CDR1 MDHEN and CDR2 SYDVKM. Trimming removed 5 bases from V and 2 bases from J; junction bases left unmatched: 4. The CDR3 loop spans 14 amino acids. The DNA of the CDR3 is TGTGCCAGCAGTAGGGACAGCGACACAGATACGCAGTATTTT. Translating gives CASSRDSDTDTQYF.

This chain links TRBV6-1 with TRBJ2-1; no clear D gene. The germline V gene has CDR1 MNHNS and CDR2 SASEGT. V lost 2 bases to trimming and J lost 5 bases, with 7 bases between them. The CDR3 runs to 13 residues. The CDR3 DNA reads TGTGCCAGCAGTGAAAAATTGGACAATGAGCAGTTCTTC. It is translated as CASSEKLDNEQFF.

The chain combines TRBV19 with TRBJ1-1; 7 nucleotides line up with TRBD1. The germline V gene encodes CDR1 LNHDA and CDR2 SQIVND (reference sequence). With 6 bases clipped from V and 3 bases from J, the junction kept 25 bases outside the gene matches. There are 20 residues in the CDR3. The CDR3 loop reads CASRTRDRSRLGKGDTEAFF. In DNA, the CDR3 is TGTGCCAGTAGAACTCGGGACAGATCCCGACTGGGCAAGGGGGACACTGAAGCTTTCTTT. Drawing the rest from reference TRBV19 and TRBJ1-1, the complete variable domain is DGGITQSPKYLFRKEGQNVTLSCEQNLNHDAMYWYRQDPGQGLRLIYYSQIVNDFQKGDIAEGYSVSREKKESFPLTVTSAQKNPTAFYLCASRTRDRSRLGKGDTEAFFGQGTRLTVV.

The V gene is TRBV5-4, the J gene TRBJ1-3, with 9 positions matching TRBD1. The germline V gene encodes CDR1 SGHNT and CDR2 YYREEE (reference sequence). After removal of 4 bases from V and 4 bases from J, the junction contained 15 bases not matched to a gene. The CDR3 runs 18 residues. CDR3 sequence: CASSLTGTGPYYGNTIYF. The DNA for the CDR3 is TGTGCCAGCAGCCTTACTGGGACAGGGCCTTATTACGGAAACACCATATATTTT. The full variable domain, completed using reference TRBV5-4 and TRBJ1-3, is ETGVTQSPTHLIKTRGQQVTLRCSSQSGHNTVSWYQQALGQGPQFIFQYYREEENGRGNFPPRFSGLQFPNYSSELNVNALELDDSALYLCASSLTGTGPYYGNTIYFGEGSWLTVV.

This chain links TRBV7-1 with TRBJ2-7; TRBD1 matches 10 bases. TRBV7-1 carries the ORF label, with uncertain function. V shed 5 bases and J 3 bases; nucleotides not matched to a gene: 7. The CDR3 loop spans 15 amino acids. The chain's CDR3 is CASSPRQGAYYEQYF. In DNA form, the CDR3 reads TGTGCCAGCAGCCCAAGACAGGGGGCTTACTACGAGCAGTACTTC.

V and J are TRBV6-5 and TRBJ1-1; D possibly corresponds to TRBD1 (6 bases). With 7 bases removed from V and 4 bases from J, the gap between germline ends came to 22 bases. This CDR3 is 16 amino acids long. Germline CDR1 reads MNHEY; CDR2 reads SVGAGI. In DNA form, the CDR3 reads TGTGCCAGCACCTACGTGTGGGGGCAAGGGGCCACTGAAGCTTTCTTT. Protein product: CASTYVWGQGATEAFF.

The V call is TRBV6-5, the J call TRBJ1-5; D not certain. CDR3 length: 15 amino acids. The ends were cut back, 4 bases at V and 1 base at J, with 11 bases in the middle. CDR1 MNHEY and CDR2 SVGAGI come from the germline V gene. The CDR3 DNA reads as TGTGCCAGCAGTTGGCGGTTGGACAGCAATCAGCCCCAGCATTTT. Translated, it gives CASSWRLDSNQPQHF.

The chain recombines TRBV6-2 or TRBV6-3 with TRBJ2-7; either TRBD1 or TRBD2 may fit D (5 bases each). Trimming shortened V by 2 bases and J by 13 bases, and 21 bases separated the two germline ends. The CDR3 has 14 amino acids. Germline values: CDR1 MNHEY, CDR2 SVGEGT. CDR3 region: CASSYREVRDLEYV. The DNA of the CDR3 is TGTGCCAGCAGTTACCGCGAAGTCCGGGACCTCGAATACGTC.

The chain is built from TRBV27 and TRBJ1-6; weak D call: TRBD1 (5 bases). V lost 5 bases to trimming and J lost 2 bases, with 16 bases between them. Germline-derived CDR1 and CDR2 are MNHEY and SMNVEV (reference sequence). The CDR3 covers 17 residues. CDR3 DNA sequence: TGTGCCAGCAGTCCAATGGGGCCGGGCCCCTATAATTCACCCCTCCACTTT. It codes for CASSPMGPGPYNSPLHF.

This clonotype came up a few times. V gene TRBV19 combines with J gene TRBJ1-5; TRBD1 agrees at 7 bases. Trimming took 6 bases from V and 0 from J; bases not matched to a gene: 11. The CDR3 is made up of 17 amino acids. Germline CDR1 and CDR2: LNHDA and SQIVND (reference sequence). The CDR3 DNA sequence: TGTGCCAGTAGCGTCGGGACAGCCTATTATAGCAATCAGCCCCAGCATTTT. It yields the protein CASSVGTAYYSNQPQHF.